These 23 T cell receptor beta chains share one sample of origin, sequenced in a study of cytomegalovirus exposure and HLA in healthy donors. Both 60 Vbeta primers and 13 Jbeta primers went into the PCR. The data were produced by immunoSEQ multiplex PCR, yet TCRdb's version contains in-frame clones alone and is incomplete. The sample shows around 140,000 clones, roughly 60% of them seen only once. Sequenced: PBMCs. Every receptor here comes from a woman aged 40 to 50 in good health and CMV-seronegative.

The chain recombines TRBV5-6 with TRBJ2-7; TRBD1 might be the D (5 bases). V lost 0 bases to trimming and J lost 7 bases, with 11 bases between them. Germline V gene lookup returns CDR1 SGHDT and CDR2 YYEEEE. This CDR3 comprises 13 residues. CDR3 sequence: CASSLGQPLEQYF. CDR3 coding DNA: TGTGCCAGCAGCTTGGGACAGCCCTTAGAGCAGTACTTC.

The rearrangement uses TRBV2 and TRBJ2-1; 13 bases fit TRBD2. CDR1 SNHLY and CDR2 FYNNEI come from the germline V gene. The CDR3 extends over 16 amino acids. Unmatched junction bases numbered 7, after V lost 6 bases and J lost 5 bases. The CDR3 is CASRRGLAGRNNEQFF. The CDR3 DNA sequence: TGTGCCAGCAGGAGGGGACTAGCGGGGCGGAACAATGAGCAGTTCTTC.

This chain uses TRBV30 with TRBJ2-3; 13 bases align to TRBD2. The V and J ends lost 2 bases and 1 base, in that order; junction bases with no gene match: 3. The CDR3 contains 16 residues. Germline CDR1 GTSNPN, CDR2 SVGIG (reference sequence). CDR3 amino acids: CAWSLGLAGGTDTQYF. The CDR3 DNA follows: TGTGCCTGGAGTCTTGGACTAGCGGGGGGCACAGATACGCAGTATTTT.

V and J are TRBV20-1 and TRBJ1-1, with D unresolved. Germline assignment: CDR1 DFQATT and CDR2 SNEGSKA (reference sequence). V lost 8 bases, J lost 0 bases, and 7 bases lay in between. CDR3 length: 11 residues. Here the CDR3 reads CSPEMNTEAFF. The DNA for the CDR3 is TGCAGTCCGGAGATGAACACTGAAGCTTTCTTT.

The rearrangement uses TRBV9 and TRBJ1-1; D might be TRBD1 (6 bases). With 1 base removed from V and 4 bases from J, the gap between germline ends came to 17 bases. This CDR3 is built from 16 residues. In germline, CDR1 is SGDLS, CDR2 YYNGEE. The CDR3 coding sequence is TGTGCCAGCAGCGTATCCTCGCAGGGGATGGGCACTGAAGCTTTCTTT. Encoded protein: CASSVSSQGMGTEAFF.

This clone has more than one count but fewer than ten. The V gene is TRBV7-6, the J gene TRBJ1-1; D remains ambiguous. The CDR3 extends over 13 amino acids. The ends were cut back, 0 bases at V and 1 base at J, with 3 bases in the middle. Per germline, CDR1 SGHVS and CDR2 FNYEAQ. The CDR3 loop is CASSLARNTEAFF. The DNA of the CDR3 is TGTGCCAGCAGCTTAGCGCGGAACACTGAAGCTTTCTTT.

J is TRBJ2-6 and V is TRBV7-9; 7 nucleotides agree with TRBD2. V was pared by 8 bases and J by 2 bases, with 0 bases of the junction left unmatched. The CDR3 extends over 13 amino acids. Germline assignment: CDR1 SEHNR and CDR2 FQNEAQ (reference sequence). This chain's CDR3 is CASGGAGANVLTF. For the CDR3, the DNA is TGTGCCAGCGGGGGGGCTGGGGCCAACGTCCTGACTTTC. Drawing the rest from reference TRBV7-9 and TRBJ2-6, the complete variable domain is DTGVSQNPRHKITKRGQNVTFRCDPISEHNRLYWYRQTLGQGPEFLTYFQNEAQLEKSRLLSDRFSAERPKGSFSTLEIQRTEQGDSAMYLCASGGAGANVLTFGAGSRLTVL.

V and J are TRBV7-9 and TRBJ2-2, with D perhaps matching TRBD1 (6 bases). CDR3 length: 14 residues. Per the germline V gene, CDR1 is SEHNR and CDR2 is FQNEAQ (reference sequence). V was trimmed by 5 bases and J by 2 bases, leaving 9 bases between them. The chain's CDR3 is CASSPGTNTGELFF. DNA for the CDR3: TGTGCCAGCAGCCCCGGGACAAACACCGGGGAGCTGTTTTTT. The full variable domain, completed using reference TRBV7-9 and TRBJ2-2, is DTGVSQNPRHKITKRGQNVTFRCDPISEHNRLYWYRQTLGQGPEFLTYFQNEAQLEKSRLLSDRFSAERPKGSFSTLEIQRTEQGDSAMYLCASSPGTNTGELFFGEGSRLTVL.

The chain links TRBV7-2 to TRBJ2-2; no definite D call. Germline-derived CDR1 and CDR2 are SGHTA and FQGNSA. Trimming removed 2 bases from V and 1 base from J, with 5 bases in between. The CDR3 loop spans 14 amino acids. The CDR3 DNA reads TGTGCCAGCAGCTTAACGAGGAACACCGGGGAGCTGTTTTTT. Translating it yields CASSLTRNTGELFF.

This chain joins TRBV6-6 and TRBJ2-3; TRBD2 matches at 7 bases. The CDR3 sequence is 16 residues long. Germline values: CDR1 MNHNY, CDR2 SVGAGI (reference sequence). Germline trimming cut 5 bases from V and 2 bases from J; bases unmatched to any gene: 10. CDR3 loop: CASSHPSGGNTDTQYF. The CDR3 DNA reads TGTGCCAGCAGTCACCCTAGCGGCGGTAACACAGATACGCAGTATTTT.

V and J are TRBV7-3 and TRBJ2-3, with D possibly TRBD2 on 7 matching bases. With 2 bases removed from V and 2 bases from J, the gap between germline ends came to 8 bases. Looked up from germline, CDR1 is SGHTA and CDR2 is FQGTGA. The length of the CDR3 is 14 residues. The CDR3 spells CASSLAGATDTQYF. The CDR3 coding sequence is TGTGCCAGCAGCTTAGCGGGGGCCACAGATACGCAGTATTTT.

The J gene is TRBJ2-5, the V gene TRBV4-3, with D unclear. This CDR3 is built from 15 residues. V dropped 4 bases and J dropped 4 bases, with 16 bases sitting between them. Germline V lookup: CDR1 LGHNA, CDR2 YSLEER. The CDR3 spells CASSPQVLRPETQYF. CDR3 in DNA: TGCGCCAGCAGCCCCCAGGTCCTAAGGCCAGAGACCCAGTACTTC.

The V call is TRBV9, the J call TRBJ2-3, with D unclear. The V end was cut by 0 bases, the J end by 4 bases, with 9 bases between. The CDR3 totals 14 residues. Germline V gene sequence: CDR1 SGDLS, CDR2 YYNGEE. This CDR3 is CASSVDSRADTQYF. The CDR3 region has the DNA TGTGCCAGCAGCGTAGACTCACGGGCAGATACGCAGTATTTT.

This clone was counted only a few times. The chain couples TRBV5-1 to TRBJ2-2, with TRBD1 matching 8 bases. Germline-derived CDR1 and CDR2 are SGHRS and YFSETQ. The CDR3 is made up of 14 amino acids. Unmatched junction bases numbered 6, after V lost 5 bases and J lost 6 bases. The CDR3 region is CASSLTGAAGELFF. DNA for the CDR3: TGCGCCAGCAGTCTGACAGGGGCGGCCGGGGAGCTGTTTTTT.

The CDR3 loop is CASSPPGYEKLFF. In DNA form, the CDR3 reads TGTGCCAGCAGCCCTCCGGGGTACGAAAAACTGTTTTTT. The rearrangement links TRBV5-4 to TRBJ1-4; D ambiguous. V lost 4 bases to trimming and J lost 8 bases, with 12 bases between them. The CDR3 has 13 residues. CDR1 is SGHNT and CDR2 is YYREEE in the germline V gene (reference sequence).

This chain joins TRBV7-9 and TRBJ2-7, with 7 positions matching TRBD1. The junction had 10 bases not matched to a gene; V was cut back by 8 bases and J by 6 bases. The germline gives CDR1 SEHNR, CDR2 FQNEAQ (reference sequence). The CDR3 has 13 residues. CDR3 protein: CASREPTGLEQYF. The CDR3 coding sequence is TGTGCCAGCCGCGAACCGACAGGGCTCGAGCAGTACTTC.

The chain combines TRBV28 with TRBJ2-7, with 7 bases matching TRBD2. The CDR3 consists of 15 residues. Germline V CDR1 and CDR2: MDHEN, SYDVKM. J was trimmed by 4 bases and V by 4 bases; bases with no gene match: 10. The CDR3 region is CASSSPRGGGYEQYF. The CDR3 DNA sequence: TGTGCCAGCAGTTCTCCTCGGGGCGGGGGTTACGAGCAGTACTTC.

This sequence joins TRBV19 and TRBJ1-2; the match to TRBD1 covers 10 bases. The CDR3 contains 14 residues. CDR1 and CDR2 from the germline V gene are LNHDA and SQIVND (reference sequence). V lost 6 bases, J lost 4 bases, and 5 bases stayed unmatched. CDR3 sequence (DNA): TGTGCCAGTAGCCGGGACAGGGGTACCTATGGCTACACCTTC. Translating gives CASSRDRGTYGYTF.

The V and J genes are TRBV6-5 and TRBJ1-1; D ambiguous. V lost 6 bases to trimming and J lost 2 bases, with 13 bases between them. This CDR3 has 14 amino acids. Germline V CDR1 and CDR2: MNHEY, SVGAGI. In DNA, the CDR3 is TGTGCCAGCAGCGATCATCAACTCAACACTGAAGCTTTCTTT. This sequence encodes CASSDHQLNTEAFF.

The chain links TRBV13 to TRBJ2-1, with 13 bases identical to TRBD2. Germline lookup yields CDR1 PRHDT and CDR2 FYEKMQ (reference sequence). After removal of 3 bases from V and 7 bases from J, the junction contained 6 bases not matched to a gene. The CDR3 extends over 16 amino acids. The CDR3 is CASSLRTGLAGNEQFF. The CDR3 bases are TGTGCCAGCAGCTTGAGAACGGGACTAGCGGGGAATGAGCAGTTCTTC.

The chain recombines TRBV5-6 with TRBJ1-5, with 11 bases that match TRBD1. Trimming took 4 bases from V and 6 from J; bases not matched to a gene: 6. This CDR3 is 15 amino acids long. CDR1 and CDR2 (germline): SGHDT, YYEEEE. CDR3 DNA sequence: TGTGCCAGCAGCAAGGACAGGGGGCAAGTTCAGCCCCAGCATTTT. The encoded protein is CASSKDRGQVQPQHF.

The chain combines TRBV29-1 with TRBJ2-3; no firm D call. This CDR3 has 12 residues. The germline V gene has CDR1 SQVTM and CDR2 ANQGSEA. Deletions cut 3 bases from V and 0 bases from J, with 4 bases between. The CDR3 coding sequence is TGCAGCGTTGATCTGAGCACAGATACGCAGTATTTT. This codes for CSVDLSTDTQYF.

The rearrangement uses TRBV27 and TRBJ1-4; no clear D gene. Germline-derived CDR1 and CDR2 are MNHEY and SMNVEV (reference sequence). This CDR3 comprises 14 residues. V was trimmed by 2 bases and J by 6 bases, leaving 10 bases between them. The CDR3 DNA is TGTGCCAGCAGTTTAAAAGGGAGCGATGAAAAACTGTTTTTT. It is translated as CASSLKGSDEKLFF.